Each of the 25 T cell receptor beta chains below was sequenced from the same sample in a study of cytomegalovirus exposure and HLA in healthy donors. The PCR ran on 60 Vbeta and 13 Jbeta primers. The repertoire was sequenced with immunoSEQ multiplex PCR; TCRdb's copy has only in-frame clones and lacks some. The sample contains roughly 97,000 clones, 60% to 80% of which appear only once. Sequenced material: PBMCs. The receptors were sampled from a man in his 60s in good health and CMV-seropositive.

The rearrangement joins TRBV5-4 to TRBJ2-5; 8 nucleotides match TRBD1. Germline CDR1 reads SGHNT; CDR2 reads YYREEE (reference sequence). This CDR3 is 16 amino acids long. The junction had 8 bases not matched to a gene; V was cut back by 3 bases and J by 1 base. CDR3 protein: CASSSAGTGLQETQYF. The CDR3 DNA sequence: TGTGCCAGCAGCTCGGCCGGGACAGGCCTCCAAGAGACCCAGTACTTC.

The chain joins TRBV10-3 to TRBJ2-2; 7 bases map to TRBD2. This CDR3 has 14 amino acids. The junction had 9 bases not matched to a gene; V was cut back by 11 bases and J by 3 bases. Germline V gene sequence: CDR1 ENHRY, CDR2 SYGVKD. The CDR3 coding sequence is TGTGCCGGACGGGAGGCCGCGGACACCGGGGAGCTGTTTTTT. The encoded protein is CAGREAADTGELFF.

This sequence joins TRBV19 and TRBJ2-7, with D possibly being TRBD1 (6 bases). The CDR3 is 14 amino acids. V was shortened by 4 bases and J by 4 bases, with 14 bases between the two germline ends. Germline V gene data show CDR1 as LNHDA and CDR2 as SQIVND (reference sequence). CDR3 DNA: TGTGCCAGTAGTAGGGCAGGGGATCGGTACGAGCAGTACTTC. Translating it yields CASSRAGDRYEQYF.

The sample holds a few counts of this clone. The rearrangement uses TRBV7-8 and TRBJ1-5; 7 nucleotides match TRBD1. The CDR3 has 15 amino acids. V shed 3 bases, J shed 7 bases, and the junction held 9 bases outside the gene matches. Germline V gives CDR1 SGHVS, CDR2 FQNEAQ. CDR3 residues: CASSFGAGGKQPQHF. The DNA for the CDR3 is TGTGCCAGCAGCTTTGGGGCAGGGGGTAAGCAGCCCCAGCATTTT. Based on the CDR3 plus reference TRBV7-8 and TRBJ1-5, the full variable domain is GAGVSQSPRYKVAKRGQDVALRCDPISGHVSLFWYQQALGQGPEFLTYFQNEAQLDKSGLPSDRFFAERPEGSVSTLKIQRTQQEDSAVYLCASSFGAGGKQPQHFGDGTRLSIL.

The V and J genes are TRBV7-8 and TRBJ1-1; 7 bases are a match to TRBD1. This CDR3 is built from 13 residues. Germline V CDR1 and CDR2: SGHVS, FQNEAQ. J was trimmed by 1 base and V by 5 bases; bases with no gene match: 1. This CDR3 is CASSQGGNTEAFF. In DNA, the CDR3 is TGTGCCAGCAGCCAGGGGGGGAACACTGAAGCTTTCTTT.

A word on this clone: Germline and junction disagree at one end, which may indicate a read error. The chain recombines TRBV5-4 with TRBJ1-1; D gene unclear. CDR3 length: 14 amino acids. Germline V gene sequence: CDR1 SGHNT, CDR2 YYREEE (reference sequence). CDR3 sequence (DNA): TGCGCCAGCAGCCAAGTAACCCGGAGTACTGAAGCTTTCTTT. It is translated as CASSQVTRSTEAFF.

This clone was seen ten or more times. CDR3 DNA: TGTGCCAGCAGCTTAGCGCACGAGGGTGAAGCTTTCTTT. This sequence encodes CASSLAHEGEAFF. The J gene is TRBJ1-1, the V gene TRBV7-8; the D is unclear. Germline CDR1 and CDR2: SGHVS and FQNEAQ. The CDR3 contains 13 residues. V lost 0 bases and J 7 bases, leaving 9 bases between the germline ends.

The chain uses TRBV5-1 and TRBJ2-7; possibly TRBD1 for D (6 bases). This CDR3 has 13 amino acids. V was cut by 4 bases and J by 3 bases, with 11 bases left in between. Germline assignment: CDR1 SGHRS and CDR2 YFSETQ. CDR3 sequence reads: CASSPTGGYEQYF. The CDR3 region has the DNA TGCGCCAGCAGCCCGACAGGCGGCTACGAGCAGTACTTC.

The chain combines TRBV12-5 with TRBJ1-6; D gene unclear. The CDR3 contains 12 residues. Germline CDR1 is LGHNT and CDR2 is FRNRAP. V shed 3 bases and J shed 8 bases, with 5 bases lying between them. The CDR3 loop is CASGLGDSPLHF. The CDR3 nucleotides are TGTGCTAGTGGTTTAGGAGATTCACCCCTCCACTTT.

This chain uses TRBV2 with TRBJ2-7; no firm D call. V was clipped by 6 bases and J by 3 bases, with 12 bases between them. Per germline, CDR1 SNHLY and CDR2 FYNNEI. The CDR3 extends over 13 amino acids. CDR3 coding DNA: TGTGCCAGCAGACCCGTGGTCAGCTACGAGCAGTACTTC. This encodes CASRPVVSYEQYF.

The chain is built from TRBV7-9 and TRBJ2-7; 9 nucleotides match TRBD2. V dropped 6 bases and J dropped 2; count of bases not matched to a gene: 5. Germline lookup yields CDR1 SEHNR and CDR2 FQNEAQ (reference sequence). This CDR3 is 14 amino acids long. DNA of the CDR3: TGTGCCAGCAGTCTAGCGGGGACCACCTACGAGCAGTACTTC. Protein product: CASSLAGTTYEQYF.

This clone was counted only a few times. The V gene is TRBV27, the J gene TRBJ1-1, with D perhaps matching TRBD1 (5 bases). CDR1 is MNHEY and CDR2 is SMNVEV in the germline V gene (reference sequence). Deletions cut 3 bases from V and 1 base from J, with 6 bases between. This CDR3 is 13 amino acids long. The CDR3 sequence is CASSFTGNTEAFF. The CDR3 coding sequence is TGTGCCAGCAGTTTCACAGGGAACACTGAAGCTTTCTTT.

This sequence joins TRBV14 and TRBJ2-1, with TRBD2 matching over 8 bases. Germline V lookup: CDR1 SGHDN, CDR2 FVKESK. The V and J ends lost 4 bases and 2 bases, in that order; junction bases with no gene match: 10. The CDR3 covers 17 residues. CDR3 coding DNA: TGTGCCAGCAGCCGTGCACTTAGCGGGGTCCCCTACAATGAGCAGTTCTTC. It is translated as CASSRALSGVPYNEQFF. The whole variable domain, remainder taken from reference TRBV14 and TRBJ2-1, is EAGVTQFPSHSVIEKGQTVTLRCDPISGHDNLYWYRRVMGKEIKFLLHFVKESKQDESGMPNNRFLAERTGGTYSTLKVQPAELEDSGVYFCASSRALSGVPYNEQFFGPGTRLTVL.

The chain couples TRBV7-9 to TRBJ2-5, with D tentatively TRBD2 (5 bases). V gave up 5 bases and J gave up 4 bases, with 17 bases separating them. CDR1 and CDR2 from the germline V gene are SEHNR and FQNEAQ (reference sequence). The CDR3 length is 15 residues. CDR3 amino acids: CASSPGLEPLETQYF. Here the CDR3 DNA reads TGTGCCAGCAGCCCAGGACTCGAGCCGCTAGAGACCCAGTACTTC.

The V and J genes are TRBV5-1 and TRBJ2-3, with D possibly matching TRBD2 (5 bases). Trimming removed 4 bases at V and 6 bases at J, with 12 bases between. This CDR3 has 13 residues. Germline loops: CDR1 SGHRS, CDR2 YFSETQ. The CDR3 reads CASSETTPDTQYF. CDR3 sequence (DNA): TGCGCCAGCAGCGAGACTACCCCCGATACGCAGTATTTT.

The V and J genes are TRBV6-5 and TRBJ1-1; D unclear. Germline assignment: CDR1 MNHEY and CDR2 SVGAGI. Trimming shortened V by 3 bases and J by 2 bases, and 10 bases separated the two germline ends. The CDR3 is 14 residues long. CDR3 in DNA: TGTGCCAGCAGTTATTCAGGATACAACACTGAAGCTTTCTTT. Translating it yields CASSYSGYNTEAFF.

The chain combines TRBV5-1 with TRBJ2-5, with D possibly matching TRBD2 (5 bases). The end of the DNA aligns better with TRBJ2-7, so the J call may be wrong. The germline CDR1 and CDR2 sequences are SGHRS and YFSETQ. The CDR3 has 13 amino acids. The DNA of the CDR3 is TGCGCCAGCAGCTCGGACGGGATCTACGAGCAGTACTTC. It is translated as CASSSDGIYEQYF.

The chain recombines TRBV27 with TRBJ2-3; 9 bases align to TRBD1. Germline values: CDR1 MNHEY, CDR2 SMNVEV (reference sequence). J gave up 2 bases and V 4 bases, and 7 bases lay outside the gene matches. The CDR3 length is 16 residues. The CDR3 bases are TGTGCCAGCAGTTCCCGGGACAGGGTTATCACAGATACGCAGTATTTT. Its translation: CASSSRDRVITDTQYF.

The chain recombines TRBV5-1 with TRBJ2-1, with TRBD2 identical over 7 bases. V lost 2 bases, J lost 0 bases, and 2 bases stayed unmatched. This CDR3 comprises 15 residues. Germline CDR1 is SGHRS and CDR2 is YFSETQ. CDR3 protein: CASSFGGSSYNEQFF. The DNA for the CDR3 is TGCGCCAGCAGCTTCGGGGGGAGCTCCTACAATGAGCAGTTCTTC.

The chain carries TRBV2 and TRBJ1-3; no firm D call. The V end lost 8 bases, the J end lost 0 bases, and 11 bases lay between the germline ends. Germline lookup yields CDR1 SNHLY and CDR2 FYNNEI. This CDR3 contains 14 residues. The CDR3 bases are TGTGCCAGCTGGTTCACCGGCTCTGGAAACACCATATATTTT. As protein: CASWFTGSGNTIYF.

Only a few counts were recorded for this clone. The chain uses TRBV5-4 and TRBJ1-5; D remains ambiguous. In germline, CDR1 is SGHNT, CDR2 YYREEE (reference sequence). This CDR3 has 14 residues. V gave up 2 bases and J gave up 5 bases, with 11 bases separating them. The CDR3 here is CASSFGVRHQPQHF. The DNA of the CDR3 is TGTGCCAGCAGCTTCGGAGTGAGGCATCAGCCCCAGCATTTT.

The genes are TRBV10-1 and TRBJ2-2; the match to TRBD2 covers 9 bases. From germline, CDR1 is WNHNN and CDR2 SYGVQD (reference sequence). The CDR3 has 16 residues. Trimming took 4 bases from V and 7 from J; bases not matched to a gene: 10. The CDR3 is CASSAGLAFGNGELFF. CDR3 bases: TGCGCCAGCAGTGCCGGACTAGCGTTCGGTAACGGGGAGCTGTTTTTT.

The chain uses TRBV5-4 and TRBJ2-5; 15 bases are a match to TRBD2. V was clipped by 4 bases and J by 5 bases; unmatched bases: 3. Germline-derived CDR1 and CDR2 are SGHNT and YYREEE (reference sequence). The CDR3 covers 15 residues. The CDR3 sequence: CASSLGTSGGETQYF. The CDR3 region has the DNA TGTGCCAGCAGCCTTGGGACTAGCGGGGGGGAGACCCAGTACTTC. The full variable domain, with the rest looked up from reference TRBV5-4 and TRBJ2-5, is ETGVTQSPTHLIKTRGQQVTLRCSSQSGHNTVSWYQQALGQGPQFIFQYYREEENGRGNFPPRFSGLQFPNYSSELNVNALELDDSALYLCASSLGTSGGETQYFGPGTRLLVL.

This clone was detected a few times. The J gene is TRBJ2-5, the V gene TRBV9; 8 bases fit TRBD2. The V gene end was trimmed by 0 bases and the J gene end by 2 bases; junction bases not matched to a gene: 6. Germline V gene sequence: CDR1 SGDLS, CDR2 YYNGEE. The CDR3 extends over 16 amino acids. The CDR3 loop reads CASSVGGGGTQETQYF. The CDR3 coding sequence is TGTGCCAGCAGCGTAGGTGGCGGGGGGACTCAAGAGACCCAGTACTTC.

This clone was picked up one time. The DNA for the CDR3 is TGTGCCAGCTCACCATCGGCAACAGCCTATGGCTACACCTTC. Encoded protein: CASSPSATAYGYTF. The chain has TRBV18 and TRBJ1-2; D remains unclear. V dropped 2 bases and J dropped 4 bases, with 11 bases sitting between them. Germline V lookup: CDR1 KGHSH, CDR2 LQKENI. CDR3 length equals 14 residues.